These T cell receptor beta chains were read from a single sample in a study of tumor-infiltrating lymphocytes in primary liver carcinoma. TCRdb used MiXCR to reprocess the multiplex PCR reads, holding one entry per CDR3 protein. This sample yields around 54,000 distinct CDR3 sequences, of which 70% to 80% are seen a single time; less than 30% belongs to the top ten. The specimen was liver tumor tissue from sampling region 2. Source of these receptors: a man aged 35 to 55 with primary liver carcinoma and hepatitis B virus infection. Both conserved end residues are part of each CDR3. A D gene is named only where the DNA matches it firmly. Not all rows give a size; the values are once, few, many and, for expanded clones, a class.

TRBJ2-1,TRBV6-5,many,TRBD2,CASRVSGTSPNEQFF,TGTGCCAGCAGGGTATCCGGGACTAGCCCCAATGAGCAGTTCTTC
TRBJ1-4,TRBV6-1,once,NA,CASSQYRQNGKPFF,TGTGCCAGCAGTCAATACCGACAGAATGGAAAACCGTTTTTT
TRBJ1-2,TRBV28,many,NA,CASSYTGTSLYTF,TGTGCCAGCAGTTACACCGGGACGAGCCTTTACACCTTC
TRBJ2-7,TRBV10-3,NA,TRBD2,CAVSAGALSYEQYF,TGTGCCGTCAGTGCGGGAGCCCTCTCGTACGAGCAGTACTTC
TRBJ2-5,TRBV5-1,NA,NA,CASSEVSRSAATQYF,TGCGCCAGCAGTGAGGTGAGCCGGTCCGCCGCAACCCAGTACTTC
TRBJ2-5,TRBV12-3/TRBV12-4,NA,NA,CASSSGTCALF,TGTGCCAGCAGTTCGGGGACTTGCGCCCTCTTC
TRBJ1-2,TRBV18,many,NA,CASSPEGDGYGYTF,TGTGCCAGCTCACCTGAGGGTGATGGATATGGCTACACCTTC
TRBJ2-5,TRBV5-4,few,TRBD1,CASSLDRGLGETQCF,TGTGCCAGCAGCTTGGACAGGGGGCTGGGGGAGACCCAGTGCTTC
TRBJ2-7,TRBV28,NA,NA,CATREHGYEQYF,TGTGCCACAAGAGAGCATGGCTACGAGCAGTACTTC
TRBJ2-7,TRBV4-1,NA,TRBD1,CAISQVRTGRNEQYF,TGCGCCATCAGCCAAGTAAGGACAGGACGAAACGAGCAGTACTTC
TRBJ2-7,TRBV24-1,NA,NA,CATNDPPSYEQYF,TGTGCAACCAATGATCCCCCCTCCTACGAGCAGTACTTC
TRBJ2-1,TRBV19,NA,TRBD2,CASSPRGTSGYNELFF,TGCGCCAGTAGTCCCCGAGGGACTAGCGGGTACAATGAGCTGTTCTTC
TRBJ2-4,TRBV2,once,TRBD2,CASSDAPQTSGMTKNIQYF,TGTGCCAGCAGTGACGCCCCCCAGACTAGCGGGATGACCAAAAACATTCAGTACTTC
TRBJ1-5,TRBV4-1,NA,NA,CASSQVLGQPQHF,TGCGCCAGCAGCCAAGTACTAGGACAGCCCCAGCATTTT
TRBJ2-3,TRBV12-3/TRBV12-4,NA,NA,CASSLGLGPSSTDAQYF,TGTGCCAGCAGTTTGGGACTGGGACCTTCTAGCACAGATGCGCAGTATTTT
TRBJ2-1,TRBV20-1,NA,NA,CSARALIRVGIHEQFF,TGCAGTGCTAGGGCGCTCATTAGGGTAGGGATCCATGAGCAGTTCTTC
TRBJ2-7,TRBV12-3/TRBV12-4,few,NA,CTSFVGSGYERYF,TGTACCAGTTTTGTAGGGTCAGGGTACGAGCGGTACTTC
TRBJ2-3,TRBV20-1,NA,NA,CSARVIRTDTQYF,TGCAGTGCTAGGGTCATTCGCACAGATACGCAGTATTTT
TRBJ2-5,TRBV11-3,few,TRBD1,CANSPGTAHGTRYF,TGTGCCAACAGCCCCGGGACAGCGCATGGTACCAGGTACTTC
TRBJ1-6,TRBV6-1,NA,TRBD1,CASSSDRGLSPIHF,TGTGCCAGCAGTAGCGACAGGGGACTCTCACCCATCCACTTT
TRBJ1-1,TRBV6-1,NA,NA,CASNLGISTGAFF,TGTGCCAGCAATTTGGGCATTTCCACTGGAGCTTTCTTT
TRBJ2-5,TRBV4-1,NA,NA,CASSHELGKGETQYF,TGCGCCAGCAGCCATGAATTGGGCAAGGGAGAGACCCAGTACTTC
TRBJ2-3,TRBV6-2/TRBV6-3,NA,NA,CASSPGISSTDMQYF,TGTGCCAGCAGTCCCGGGATCAGCAGCACAGATATGCAGTATTTT
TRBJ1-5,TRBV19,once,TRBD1,CASSITGTGGQSQHF,TGTGCCAGTAGTATAACGGGGACAGGAGGCCAGTCCCAGCATTTT
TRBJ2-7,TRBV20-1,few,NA,CSASEGRYEQYF,TGCAGTGCTAGTGAGGGGAGGTACGAGCAGTACTTC
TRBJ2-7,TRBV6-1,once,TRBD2,CASSASAGYEQYF,TGTGCTAGCAGTGCCTCAGCGGGATACGAGCAGTACTTC
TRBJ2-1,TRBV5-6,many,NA,CASSLEGGSSYNEQFF,TGTGCCAGCAGCTTGGAGGGCGGAAGCTCCTACAATGAGCAGTTCTTC
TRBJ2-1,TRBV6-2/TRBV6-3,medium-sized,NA,CASSTGTSYNEQFF,TGTGCCAGCAGTACCGGGACCTCCTACAATGAGCAGTTCTTC
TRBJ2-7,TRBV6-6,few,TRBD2,CASSYSTPSGSSEQYF,TGTGCCAGCAGTTACAGCACTCCTAGCGGGAGCAGCGAGCAGTACTTC
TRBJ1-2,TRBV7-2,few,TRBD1,CASRYLTGAYGYTF,TGTGCCAGCAGATATCTGACAGGGGCCTATGGCTACACCTTC
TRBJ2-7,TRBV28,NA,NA,CASNRLAPYEQYF,TGTGCCAGCAACAGGCTGGCTCCCTACGAGCAGTACTTT
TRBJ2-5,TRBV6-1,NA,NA,CASSGPRKLQETPYF,TGTGCCAGCAGTGGCCCCAGGAAACTCCAAGAGACCCCGTACTTC
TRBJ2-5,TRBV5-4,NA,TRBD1,CASSDWETGHETQYF,TGTGCCAGCAGCGATTGGGAGACAGGGCATGAGACCCAGTACTTC
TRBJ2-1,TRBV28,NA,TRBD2,CGSSLHYGLVRVDEQFF,TGTGGCAGCAGTCTACATTATGGACTAGTGAGGGTAGATGAGCAGTTCTTC
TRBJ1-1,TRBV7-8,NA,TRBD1,CASGPRAGGMNAEAFF,TGTGCCAGCGGCCCACGAGCAGGGGGAATGAACGCTGAAGCTTTCTTT
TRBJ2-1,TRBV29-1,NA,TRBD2,CSGGSGRAFNEQFF,TGCAGCGGAGGTAGCGGGAGGGCCTTCAATGAGCAGTTCTTC
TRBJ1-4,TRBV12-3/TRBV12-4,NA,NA,CANILTGSDEKLFF,TGTGCCAACATATTGACAGGTTCAGACGAAAAACTGTTTTTT